This T cell receptor beta chain was captured in a study of blood T cell repertoires in COVID-19. Whole-study context: Samples representing acute and convalescent COVID-19 were sourced from the United States, Italy and Spain.

The germline V gene has CDR1 MNHNY and CDR2 SVGAGI (reference sequence). There are 17 residues in the CDR3. V shed 6 bases and J 2 bases; nucleotides not matched to a gene: 8. The protocol was immunoSEQ multiplex PCR, while the TCRdb copy is restricted to in-frame clones and leaves out a portion. The sample contains some 87,000 clones, 60% to 85% of which appear only once. The chain is built from TRBV6-6 and TRBJ2-3; TRBD2 aligns across 13 bases. The receptor was isolated from a human donor in a cohort sampled during active COVID-19. The sequenced material came from peripheral blood. CDR3 in DNA: TGTGCCAGCAGACGAGGACTAGCGGGGGCCCTCACAGATACGCAGTATTTT. Residues: CASRRGLAGALTDTQYF.